Following are 2 T cell receptor beta chains from one sample sequenced in a study of blood T cell repertoires in COVID-19. Clones were sequenced by immunoSEQ multiplex PCR, and TCRdb holds only the in-frame ones, with some missing. The profile shows about 68,000 clones, about nine tenths of them singletons. Sequencing input: peripheral blood. The receptors come from a human donor in a cohort sampled during active COVID-19.

CDR3 amino acids: CASSYGGNTEAFF. The CDR3 nucleotides are TGTGCCAGCAGTTACGGAGGGAACACTGAAGCTTTCTTT. This rearrangement joins TRBV6-5 to TRBJ1-1; D is ambiguous. Germline V CDR1 and CDR2: MNHEY, SVGAGI. This CDR3 comprises 13 residues. V shed 2 bases and J shed 1 base, with 5 bases lying between them.

The chain combines TRBV9 with TRBJ1-1; TRBD1 matches at 7 bases. Germline-derived CDR1 and CDR2 are SGDLS and YYNGEE. The CDR3 is 16 residues long. The V gene end was trimmed by 4 bases and the J gene end by 1 base; junction bases not matched to a gene: 10. The CDR3 nucleotides are TGTGCCAGCAGCAGACAACCGGACAGGCCGAACACTGAAGCTTTCTTT. This gives the protein CASSRQPDRPNTEAFF.